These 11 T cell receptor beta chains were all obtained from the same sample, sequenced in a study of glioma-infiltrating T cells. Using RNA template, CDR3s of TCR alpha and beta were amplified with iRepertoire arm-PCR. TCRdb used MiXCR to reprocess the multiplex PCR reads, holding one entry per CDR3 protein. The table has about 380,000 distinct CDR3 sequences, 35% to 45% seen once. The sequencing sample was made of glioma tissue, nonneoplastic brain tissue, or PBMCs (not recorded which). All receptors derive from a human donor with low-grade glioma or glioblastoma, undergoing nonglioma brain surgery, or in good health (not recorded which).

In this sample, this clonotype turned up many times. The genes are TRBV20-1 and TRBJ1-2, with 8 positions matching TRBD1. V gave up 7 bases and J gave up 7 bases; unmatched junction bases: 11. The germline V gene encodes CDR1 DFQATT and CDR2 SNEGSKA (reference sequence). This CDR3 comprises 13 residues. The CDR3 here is CSEQGGPNSGYTF. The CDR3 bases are TGCAGTGAACAGGGGGGTCCCAATAGTGGCTACACCTTC.

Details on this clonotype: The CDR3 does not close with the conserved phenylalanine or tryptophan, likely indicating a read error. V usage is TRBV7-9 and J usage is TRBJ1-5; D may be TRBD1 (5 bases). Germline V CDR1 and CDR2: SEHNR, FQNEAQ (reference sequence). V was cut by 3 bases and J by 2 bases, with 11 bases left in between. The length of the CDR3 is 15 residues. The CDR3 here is CASSFDRGGNQPQHS. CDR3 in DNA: TGTGCCAGCAGCTTCGATAGGGGAGGCAATCAGCCCCAGCATTCT.

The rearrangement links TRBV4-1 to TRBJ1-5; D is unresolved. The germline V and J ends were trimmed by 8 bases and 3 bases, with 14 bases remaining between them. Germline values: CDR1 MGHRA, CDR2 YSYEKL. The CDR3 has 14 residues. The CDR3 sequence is CASSRPDSNQPQHF. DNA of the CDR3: TGCGCCAGCTCCCGACCGGACTCCAATCAGCCCCAGCATTTT.

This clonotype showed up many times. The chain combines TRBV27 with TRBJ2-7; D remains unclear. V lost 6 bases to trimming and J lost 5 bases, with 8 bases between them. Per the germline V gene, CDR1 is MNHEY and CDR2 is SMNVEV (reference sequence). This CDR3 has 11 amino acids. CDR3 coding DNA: TGTGCCAGCAGAGGATCCCACGAGCAGTACTTC. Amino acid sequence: CASRGSHEQYF.

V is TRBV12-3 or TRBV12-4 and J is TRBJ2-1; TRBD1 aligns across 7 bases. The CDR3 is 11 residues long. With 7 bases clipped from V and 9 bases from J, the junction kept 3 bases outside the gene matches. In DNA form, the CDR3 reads TGTGCCAGCACCAACAGGGGTGAGCAGTTCTTC. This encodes CASTNRGEQFF.

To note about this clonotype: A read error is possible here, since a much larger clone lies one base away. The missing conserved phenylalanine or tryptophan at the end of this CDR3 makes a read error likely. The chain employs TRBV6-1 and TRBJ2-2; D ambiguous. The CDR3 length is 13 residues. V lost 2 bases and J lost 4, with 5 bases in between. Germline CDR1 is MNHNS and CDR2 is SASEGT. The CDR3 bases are TGTGCCAGCAGTGAATCGGGCACCGGGGAGCTGTTTGTT. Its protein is CASSESGTGELFV.

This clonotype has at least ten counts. The CDR3 DNA follows: TGTGCCACCAGCAGAACGTGGGACACCCTATCCGCTGGTGAAGCTTTCTTT. Amino acids: CATSRTWDTLSAGEAFF. V is TRBV15 and J is TRBJ1-1; perhaps TRBD1 as D (6 bases). The CDR3 length is 17 residues. Trimming shortened V by 2 bases and J by 7 bases, and 23 bases separated the two germline ends. CDR1 and CDR2 from the germline V gene are LNHNV and YYDKDF (reference sequence).

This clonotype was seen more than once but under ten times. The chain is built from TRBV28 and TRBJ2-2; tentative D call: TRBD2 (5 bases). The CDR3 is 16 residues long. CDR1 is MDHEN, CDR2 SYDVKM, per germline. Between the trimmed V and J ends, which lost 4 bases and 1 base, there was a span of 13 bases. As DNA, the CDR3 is TGTGCCAGCAGTTATGAGGGATCGGAGAACACCGGGGAGCTGTTTTTT. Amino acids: CASSYEGSENTGELFF.

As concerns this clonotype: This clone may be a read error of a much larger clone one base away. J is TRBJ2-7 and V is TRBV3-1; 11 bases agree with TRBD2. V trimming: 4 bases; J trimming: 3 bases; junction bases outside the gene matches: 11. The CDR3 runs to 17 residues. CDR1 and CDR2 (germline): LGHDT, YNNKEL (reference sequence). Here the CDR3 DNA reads TGTGCCAGCAGCCCCCGGACTAGCGGGCGTGGACTCTACGAGCAGTACTTC. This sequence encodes CASSPRTSGRGLYEQYF.

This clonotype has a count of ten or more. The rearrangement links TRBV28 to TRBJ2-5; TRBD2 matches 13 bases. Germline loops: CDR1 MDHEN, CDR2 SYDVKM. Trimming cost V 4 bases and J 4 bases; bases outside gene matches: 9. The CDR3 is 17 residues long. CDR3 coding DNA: TGTGCCAGCAGTTCTCCACTACTAGCGGGAGGGCTAGAGACCCAGTACTTC. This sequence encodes CASSSPLLAGGLETQYF.

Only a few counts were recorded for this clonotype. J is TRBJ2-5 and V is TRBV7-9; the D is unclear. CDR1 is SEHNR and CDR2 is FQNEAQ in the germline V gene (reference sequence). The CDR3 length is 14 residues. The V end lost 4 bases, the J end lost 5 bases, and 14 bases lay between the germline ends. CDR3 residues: CASSSPTDWETQYF. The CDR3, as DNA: TGTGCCAGCAGCTCTCCCACAGACTGGGAGACCCAGTACTTC.